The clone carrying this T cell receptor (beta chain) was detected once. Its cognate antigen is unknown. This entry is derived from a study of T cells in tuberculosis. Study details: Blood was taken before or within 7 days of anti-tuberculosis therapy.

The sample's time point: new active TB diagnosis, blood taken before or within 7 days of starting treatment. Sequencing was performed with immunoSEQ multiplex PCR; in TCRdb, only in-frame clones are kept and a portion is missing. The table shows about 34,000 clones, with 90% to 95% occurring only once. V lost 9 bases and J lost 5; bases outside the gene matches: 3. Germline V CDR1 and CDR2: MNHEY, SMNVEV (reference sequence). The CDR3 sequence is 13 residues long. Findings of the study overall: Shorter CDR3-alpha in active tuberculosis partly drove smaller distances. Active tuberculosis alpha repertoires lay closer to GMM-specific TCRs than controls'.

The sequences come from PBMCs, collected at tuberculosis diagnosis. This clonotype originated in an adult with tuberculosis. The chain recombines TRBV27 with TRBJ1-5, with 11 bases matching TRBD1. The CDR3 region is CASPGQGDQPQHF. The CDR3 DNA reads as TGTGCCAGTCCGGGACAGGGGGATCAGCCCCAGCATTTT.